This T cell receptor beta chain was captured by sequencing in a study of blood T cell repertoires in COVID-19. As for the study in general: Samples of COVID-19 (acute and convalescent) were obtained from the United States, Italy and Spain. Nucleic acid was either cDNA or gDNA, and it came from T cells, B-cell-depleted T cells, or PBMCs.

Original handling: Reference gene primers were amplified, and this amplification served to estimate nucleated cell counts. Sequenced by immunoSEQ multiplex PCR; TCRdb stores in-frame clones only, minus some. Clone size and V and J calls were adopted from that table, with D and trimming inferred from the DNA. The profile covers 370,000 or so clones, with approximately 77% appearing a single time and roughly 1.2% taken by the ten largest. CDR3 length equals 15 residues. Germline CDR1 and CDR2: MGHRA and YSYEKL. J gave up 4 bases and V 0 bases, and 2 bases lay outside the gene matches. V usage is TRBV4-1 and J usage is TRBJ1-5; 8 positions agree with TRBD1. The receptor comes from a human donor with acute or convalescent COVID-19. The donor label of this sample is uncertain. Sequencing used peripheral blood. CDR3 residues: CASSQEDRANQPQHF. In DNA form, the CDR3 reads TGCGCCAGCAGCCAAGAGGACAGGGCGAATCAGCCCCAGCATTTT.